Listed below are T cell receptor beta chains from one sample, sequenced in a study of response to subunit inactivated influenza vaccine. Each CDR3 protein gets one entry after TCRdb re-called the RT-PCR reads with MiXCR. Of 530,000 or so distinct CDR3 sequences in the sample, 12% to 15% were seen once. Sequences were derived from PBMCs from blood, sampled 12 days after vaccination. The source is a man aged 50 to 59 who received an inactivated influenza vaccine. The CDR3 runs from the conserved cysteine through the conserved F or W. Each record gives: clone size, D gene, J gene, V gene, CDR3 DNA, CDR3 protein. A D gene is named only where the DNA matches it firmly. Only part of the rows carry a size: once, few, many, or a class if the clone is expanded.

abundance: .
d_gene: .
j_gene: TRBJ1-2
v_gene: TRBV19
CDR3nt: TGTGCCAGTAGTATAAGGGAGTTTAACTATGGCTACACCTTC
CDR3aa: CASSIREFNYGYTF

abundance: many
d_gene: .
j_gene: TRBJ2-1
v_gene: TRBV12-3/TRBV12-4
CDR3nt: TGTGCCAGCAGTTGGTCCCGACACAATGAGCAGTTCTTC
CDR3aa: CASSWSRHNEQFF

abundance: few
d_gene: .
j_gene: TRBJ2-3
v_gene: TRBV29-1
CDR3nt: TGCAGCGTCGGACAACTGGGACCTCCGGCGCAGTATTTT
CDR3aa: CSVGQLGPPAQYF

abundance: .
d_gene: TRBD1
j_gene: TRBJ1-5
v_gene: TRBV3-1
CDR3nt: TGTGCCAGCAGCCCCAGGGGGCATAGCAATCAGCCCCAGCATTTT
CDR3aa: CASSPRGHSNQPQHF

abundance: .
d_gene: .
j_gene: TRBJ2-3
v_gene: TRBV5-5
CDR3nt: TGTGCCAGCAGCTTAAGTTGGGGTTCCACAGATACGCAGTATTTT
CDR3aa: CASSLSWGSTDTQYF

abundance: few
d_gene: .
j_gene: TRBJ1-5
v_gene: TRBV29-1
CDR3nt: TGCAGCGTTGCGGCACGCAATCAGCCCCAGCATTTT
CDR3aa: CSVAARNQPQHF

abundance: few
d_gene: TRBD2
j_gene: TRBJ2-2
v_gene: TRBV24-1
CDR3nt: TGTGCCACCAGTCCCCCGGGAGGGAGTACCGGGGAGCTGTTTTTT
CDR3aa: CATSPPGGSTGELFF

abundance: few
d_gene: .
j_gene: TRBJ2-7
v_gene: TRBV4-1
CDR3nt: TGCGCCAGCAGCCAATTTAGCGGCTACGAGCAGTACTTC
CDR3aa: CASSQFSGYEQYF

abundance: few
d_gene: .
j_gene: TRBJ1-5
v_gene: TRBV18
CDR3nt: TGTGCCAGCTCACCATCTGGGCAGGGAAAGCCCCAGCATTTT
CDR3aa: CASSPSGQGKPQHF

abundance: .
d_gene: .
j_gene: TRBJ2-7
v_gene: TRBV5-1
CDR3nt: TGCGCCAGCACAGGGGGGGAGTATCCGGGCGAGCAGTACTTC
CDR3aa: CASTGGEYPGEQYF

abundance: .
d_gene: .
j_gene: TRBJ2-7
v_gene: TRBV25-1
CDR3nt: TGTGCCAGCAGTGCCAGAAGCCAGGACGAGCAGTACTTC
CDR3aa: CASSARSQDEQYF

abundance: few
d_gene: .
j_gene: TRBJ1-5
v_gene: TRBV12-3/TRBV12-4
CDR3nt: TGTGCCAGCAGGGGTAGAGGGGCAAGCAATCAGCCCCAGCATTTT
CDR3aa: CASRGRGASNQPQHF

abundance: .
d_gene: .
j_gene: TRBJ1-1
v_gene: TRBV4-2
CDR3nt: TGTGCCAGCAGCCGAGAGACAGGGAACACTGAAGCTTTCTTT
CDR3aa: CASSRETGNTEAFF

abundance: few
d_gene: TRBD2
j_gene: TRBJ2-1
v_gene: TRBV6-5
CDR3nt: TGTGCCAGCAGGTACTACGGTAGCGGGAGGGATGAGCAGTTCTTC
CDR3aa: CASRYYGSGRDEQFF

abundance: .
d_gene: .
j_gene: TRBJ2-5
v_gene: TRBV12-3/TRBV12-4
CDR3nt: TGTGCCAGCAGAACTGGGGATTTACCAGGGGAGACCCAGTACTTC
CDR3aa: CASRTGDLPGETQYF

abundance: few
d_gene: .
j_gene: TRBJ1-5
v_gene: TRBV29-1
CDR3nt: TGCAGCCAACCGAGGTCTGGGCATCAGCCCCAGCATTTT
CDR3aa: CSQPRSGHQPQHF

abundance: .
d_gene: .
j_gene: TRBJ1-2
v_gene: TRBV6-6
CDR3nt: TGTGCCAGCAGTTCCAGGGAGGCCTATGGCTACACCTTC
CDR3aa: CASSSREAYGYTF

abundance: .
d_gene: TRBD2
j_gene: TRBJ2-7
v_gene: TRBV15
CDR3nt: TGTGCCACCAGCAGAGAGTCGGGAGGGCAGCTCGAGCAGTACTTC
CDR3aa: CATSRESGGQLEQYF

abundance: .
d_gene: TRBD2
j_gene: TRBJ2-7
v_gene: TRBV29-1
CDR3nt: TGCAGCGTTAGGACAGGGACTAGCGTGGACGAGCAGTACTTC
CDR3aa: CSVRTGTSVDEQYF

abundance: few
d_gene: .
j_gene: TRBJ2-2
v_gene: TRBV5-8
CDR3nt: TGTGCCAGCAGCTTGAGGCGTTGGGGTACCGGGGAGCTGTTTTTT
CDR3aa: CASSLRRWGTGELFF

abundance: .
d_gene: .
j_gene: TRBJ1-1
v_gene: TRBV28
CDR3nt: TGTGCCAGCAGTCCCCTCCGGGCTCGAGCTTTCTTT
CDR3aa: CASSPLRARAFF

abundance: few
d_gene: TRBD2
j_gene: TRBJ2-1
v_gene: TRBV3-1
CDR3nt: TGTGCCAGCAGCCAAACTCAAGCGGGGGCTAAGTTCTTC
CDR3aa: CASSQTQAGAKFF

abundance: few
d_gene: .
j_gene: TRBJ1-1
v_gene: TRBV4-2
CDR3nt: TGTGCCAGCAGCCAAGATGGGTATAAGAACACTGAAGCTTTCTTT
CDR3aa: CASSQDGYKNTEAFF

abundance: .
d_gene: .
j_gene: TRBJ2-2
v_gene: TRBV5-1
CDR3nt: TGCGCCAGCAGCGTGACCGCCGGGACGGTCACCGGGGAGCTGTTTTTT
CDR3aa: CASSVTAGTVTGELFF

abundance: many
d_gene: .
j_gene: TRBJ2-1
v_gene: TRBV7-7
CDR3nt: TGTGCCAGCAGCCGAGGGACGAACACCTACAATGAGCAGTTCTTC
CDR3aa: CASSRGTNTYNEQFF

abundance: few
d_gene: .
j_gene: TRBJ2-7
v_gene: TRBV7-6
CDR3nt: TGTGCCAGCAGCTTAGTGGGGGGACATATCTACGAGCAGTACTTC
CDR3aa: CASSLVGGHIYEQYF

abundance: .
d_gene: .
j_gene: TRBJ1-1
v_gene: TRBV6-1
CDR3nt: TGTGCCAGCAGTGAAAACCCCGTAGTGGCCGAAGCTTTCTTT
CDR3aa: CASSENPVVAEAFF

abundance: many
d_gene: .
j_gene: TRBJ2-7
v_gene: TRBV11-1
CDR3nt: TGTGCCAGCAGCTTATCAGACAGTGCCGACTACGAGCAGTACTTC
CDR3aa: CASSLSDSADYEQYF

abundance: .
d_gene: .
j_gene: TRBJ1-2
v_gene: TRBV7-9
CDR3nt: TGTGCCAGCAGCCCCCCTGGGGCCAGCTGGTATGGCTACACCTTC
CDR3aa: CASSPPGASWYGYTF

abundance: few
d_gene: TRBD2
j_gene: TRBJ2-7
v_gene: TRBV6-2/TRBV6-3
CDR3nt: TGTGCCAGCAGTTACCGTTTTGCGGGAGACAACGAGCAGTACTTC
CDR3aa: CASSYRFAGDNEQYF

abundance: many
d_gene: .
j_gene: TRBJ2-7
v_gene: TRBV5-1
CDR3nt: TGCGCCAGCAGCCAATCTGGACTCGGTTGGTACGAGCAGTACTTC
CDR3aa: CASSQSGLGWYEQYF

abundance: .
d_gene: TRBD2
j_gene: TRBJ2-5
v_gene: TRBV12-3/TRBV12-4
CDR3nt: TGTGCCAGCAGTTCCTCTAGAGGGACTAGCGGTCCTATACAACAAGAGACCCAGTACTTC
CDR3aa: CASSSSRGTSGPIQQETQYF